The source of this TCR beta chain is a study of neoadjuvant nivolumab and ipilimumab in lung cancer. The study, taken as a whole, reports: TCR richness and clonality were higher in tumors than adjacent uninvolved lung. Only a small number of samples underwent TCR sequencing. From pretherapy to surgery, tumor richness and clonality rose with dual therapy. Blood richness before therapy tracked richness in tumors resected after neoadjuvant therapy.

This clone has a handful of counts. What it recognizes is unknown. Per the germline V gene, CDR1 is SGHTA and CDR2 is FQGNSA. The CDR3 consists of 15 residues. The V end lost 3 bases, the J end lost 1 base, and 12 bases lay between the germline ends. Repertoires were generated with immunoSEQ multiplex PCR, while TCRdb's copy carries only in-frame clones and drops some. The sample lists some 20,000 clones; roughly three quarters were seen once. The chain recombines TRBV7-2 with TRBJ1-1; D gene uncertain. The specimen was tumor tissue, collected after neoadjuvant nivolumab, alone or with ipilimumab, at or shortly before surgery. The receptor's source is an adult with non-small cell lung cancer. The CDR3 region has the DNA TGTGCCAGCAGCTTCGCCGCAGTAAGGAACACTGAAGCTTTCTTT. Amino acids: CASSFAAVRNTEAFF.